The 10 T cell receptor beta chains reported below all come from one sample, sequenced in a study of brain T cells in children with intractable seizures. Profiling relied on immunoSEQ multiplex PCR, and the TCRdb table lists in-frame clones only, not all of them. The sample yields about 80,000 clones, under 95% seen once. Sequencing used peripheral blood, obtained at surgery. The receptor set was obtained from a girl aged 2 to 9 with Rasmussen encephalitis and intractable seizures.

This chain links TRBV18 with TRBJ2-6; D is unresolved. V lost 3 bases and J 0 bases, leaving 0 bases between the germline ends. Germline V lookup: CDR1 KGHSH, CDR2 LQKENI. CDR3 length: 13 residues. This CDR3 is CASSPSGANVLTF. The CDR3 DNA is TGTGCCAGCTCACCCTCTGGGGCCAACGTCCTGACTTTC. Full variable domain (remainder filled in from reference TRBV18 and TRBJ2-6): NAGVMQNPRHLVRRRGQEARLRCSPMKGHSHVYWYRQLPEEGLKFMVYLQKENIIDESGMPKERFSAEFPKEGPSILRIQQVVRGDSAAYFCASSPSGANVLTFGAGSRLTVL.

The rearrangement links TRBV4-1 to TRBJ1-4; D unclear. Trimming stripped 1 base from V and 4 bases from J, with 13 bases between. In germline, CDR1 is MGHRA, CDR2 YSYEKL. This CDR3 is 16 amino acids long. In DNA, the CDR3 is TGCGCCAGCAGCCAAGCATTCCCAGATTTTAATGAAAAACTGTTTTTT. Its protein is CASSQAFPDFNEKLFF.

This clone showed up just a few times. The rearrangement links TRBV28 to TRBJ1-2; TRBD1 matches 7 bases. This CDR3 is 14 amino acids long. The J segment lost 8 bases and the V segment lost 2 bases, leaving 8 bases of the junction unmatched. Germline V gene lookup returns CDR1 MDHEN and CDR2 SYDVKM. CDR3 region: CASSLVGGPFGYTF. CDR3 in DNA: TGTGCCAGCAGTTTAGTAGGGGGCCCATTCGGCTACACCTTC.

V usage is TRBV24-1 and J usage is TRBJ2-6; TRBD1 is a possible D gene (5 bases). V was cut by 5 bases and J by 3 bases, with 16 bases left in between. Looked up from germline, CDR1 is KGHDR and CDR2 is SFDVKD. This CDR3 contains 17 residues. CDR3 in amino acids: CATSGVIVGVGANVLTF. Here the CDR3 DNA reads TGTGCCACCAGTGGTGTCATAGTAGGGGTTGGGGCCAACGTCCTGACTTTC.

The rearrangement links TRBV7-5 to TRBJ1-6; the listed D gene, TRBD1, was not tested against the DNA. TRBV7-5 is designated a pseudogene. This CDR3 has 19 residues. CDR3 sequence reads: CVRSLAVRDSLFINSPLHF. The CDR3 nucleotides read TGTGTCAGAAGCTTAGCTGTTCGAGACAGTCTATTCATTAATTCACCCCTCCACTTT.

This clone was counted once. The V gene is TRBV28, the J gene TRBJ2-2; TRBD2 is a possible D gene (6 bases). The CDR3 has 14 residues. V was pared by 11 bases and J by 4 bases, with 17 bases between. Germline V lookup: CDR1 MDHEN, CDR2 SYDVKM. In DNA, the CDR3 is TGTGCCGTGGGGAGACTAGGGAGCACCGGGGAGCTGTTTTTT. Its protein is CAVGRLGSTGELFF.

The chain employs TRBV2 and TRBJ2-1; perhaps TRBD1 as D (6 bases). There are 14 residues in the CDR3. CDR1 and CDR2 (germline): SNHLY, FYNNEI. V was trimmed by 9 bases and J by 5 bases, leaving 17 bases between them. The DNA for the CDR3 is TGTGCCAGGGGGTTCGAACAGGGAAACAATGAGCAGTTCTTC. Translated: CARGFEQGNNEQFF.

The genes are TRBV7-9 and TRBJ1-1; D is unresolved. CDR1 is SEHNR and CDR2 is FQNEAQ in the germline V gene (reference sequence). The CDR3 is 12 amino acids. V was cut by 1 base and J by 4 bases, with 4 bases left in between. In nucleotides, the CDR3 is TGTGCCAGCAGCTTAGAGGCCACTGAAGCTTTCTTT. Its translation: CASSLEATEAFF.

The V gene is TRBV21-1, the J gene TRBJ1-5. TRBV21-1 is marked as a pseudogene. The CDR3 extends over 13 amino acids. CDR3 sequence (DNA): TGTGCCAGCAGCAGGGGGGGTGGACAGCCCCAGCATTTT. This sequence encodes CASSRGGGQPQHF.

The chain combines TRBV12-3 or TRBV12-4 with TRBJ1-1; 8 nucleotides match TRBD1. CDR3 size: 12 residues. Trimming removed 6 bases from V and 6 bases from J; junction bases left unmatched: 3. The CDR3 loop reads CASSHRGSEAFF. The CDR3 DNA reads TGTGCCAGCAGCCACAGGGGGTCTGAAGCTTTCTTT.